This TCR beta chain was documented in a study of pediatric ulcerative colitis. V gave up 5 bases and J gave up 5 bases, with 13 bases separating them. Germline values: CDR1 KGHSH, CDR2 LQKENI. This CDR3 is 14 amino acids long. The repertoire was sequenced with immunoSEQ multiplex PCR; TCRdb's copy has only in-frame clones and lacks some. This table has fewer than 45,000 clones, 70% to 90% appearing once. The sequenced sample consisted of blood. The chain couples TRBV18 to TRBJ1-5; D may be TRBD1 (6 bases). The TCR was taken from a girl between 10 and 17 years old with moderate ulcerative colitis. Here the CDR3 DNA reads TGTGCCAGCTCATCACAGGGTTTAGATCAGCCCCAGCATTTT. Protein product: CASSSQGLDQPQHF.